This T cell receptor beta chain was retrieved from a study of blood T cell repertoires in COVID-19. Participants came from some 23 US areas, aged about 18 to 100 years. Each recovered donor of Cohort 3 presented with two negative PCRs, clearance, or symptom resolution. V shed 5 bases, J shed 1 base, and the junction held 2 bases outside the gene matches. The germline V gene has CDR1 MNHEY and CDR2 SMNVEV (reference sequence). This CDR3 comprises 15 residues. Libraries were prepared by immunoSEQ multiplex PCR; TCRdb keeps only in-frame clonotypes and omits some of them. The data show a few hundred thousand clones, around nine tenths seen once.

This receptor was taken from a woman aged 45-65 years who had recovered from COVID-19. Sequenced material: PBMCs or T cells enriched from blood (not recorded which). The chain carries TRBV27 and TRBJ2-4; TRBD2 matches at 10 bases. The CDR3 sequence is CASSRLAGAKNIQYF. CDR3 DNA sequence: TGTGCCAGCAGTCGACTAGCGGGCGCCAAAAACATTCAGTACTTC.